The next 5 T cell receptor beta chains were all read from a single sample in a study of CD8+ T cells in alopecia areata. Reverse transcribed after extraction, RNA yielded cDNA as the sequencing template. Here immunoSEQ multiplex PCR was the method, and the copy in TCRdb shows in-frame clones only, minus some. There are 150,000 to 200,000 clones in the sample; about 67% occur only once, and 9.5% to 12% lies in the top ten. The material was CD8+ T cells sorted from blood, obtained at week 0. These receptors came from a human donor with alopecia areata.

The chain combines TRBV6-5 with TRBJ2-7; 11 bases fit TRBD1. The CDR3 has 13 amino acids. J was trimmed by 6 bases and V by 7 bases; bases with no gene match: 5. Germline V gene lookup returns CDR1 MNHEY and CDR2 SVGAGI. The CDR3 loop reads CASIPGQGGEQYF. The DNA for the CDR3 is TGTGCCAGCATCCCGGGACAGGGGGGCGAGCAGTACTTC.

V gene TRBV7-9 combines with J gene TRBJ2-1; 7 bases map to TRBD2. CDR1 is SEHNR and CDR2 is FQNEAQ in the germline V gene (reference sequence). The ends lost 8 bases at V and 1 base at J; junction bases unmatched: 2. The CDR3 extends over 13 amino acids. The CDR3: CASLGGSYNEQFF. The CDR3 DNA reads as TGTGCCAGCCTGGGGGGGTCCTACAATGAGCAGTTCTTC.

The rearrangement joins TRBV29-1 to TRBJ1-2, with TRBD1 as a possible D gene (6 bases). With 8 bases removed from V and 4 bases from J, the gap between germline ends came to 14 bases. The CDR3 runs to 12 residues. CDR1 is SQVTM, CDR2 ANQGSEA, per germline. This CDR3 is CSTGQSGYGYTF. In DNA form, the CDR3 reads TGCAGCACTGGACAGTCGGGCTATGGCTACACCTTC.

This clone was counted at least ten times. This rearrangement joins TRBV5-1 to TRBJ2-7; 8 positions agree with TRBD1. Germline CDR1 and CDR2: SGHRS and YFSETQ. J gave up 3 bases and V 4 bases, and 6 bases lay outside the gene matches. This CDR3 comprises 14 residues. The CDR3 DNA reads as TGCGCCAGCAGCAAGAGACAGGGGAACTACGAGCAGTACTTC. Its protein is CASSKRQGNYEQYF.

The rearrangement joins TRBV30 to TRBJ1-3, with D hard to call. The length of the CDR3 is 15 residues. Germline V gene sequence: CDR1 GTSNPN, CDR2 SVGIG (reference sequence). V lost 5 bases, J lost 0 bases, and 14 bases lay in between. The CDR3: CAWDGIGSSGNTIYF. Written as DNA, the CDR3 is TGTGCCTGGGATGGGATAGGCAGCTCTGGAAACACCATATATTTT. Using reference TRBV30 and TRBJ1-3 for the parts outside the CDR3, the full variable domain is SQTIHQWPATLVQPVGSPLSLECTVEGTSNPNLYWYRQAAGRGLQLLFYSVGIGQISSEVPQNLSASRPQDRQFILSSKKLLLSDSGFYLCAWDGIGSSGNTIYFGEGSWLTVV.